Listed below are T cell receptor beta chains from one sample, sequenced in a study of cytomegalovirus exposure and HLA in healthy donors. Some clones are missing from TCRdb's copy, which holds only in-frame ones; the method was immunoSEQ multiplex PCR. The sample has roughly 90,000 clones; 70% to 80% are singletons. The material sequenced was PBMCs. These TCRs come from a young man in good health and CMV-seropositive. CDR3s include the opening cysteine and the closing phenylalanine or tryptophan. Fields, in order: J gene, D gene, V gene, clone size, CDR3 DNA, CDR3 protein. D genes are given only for firm matches. Size values are once, few and many counts, or a class for expanded clones, and some rows have none.

TRBJ2-2	TRBD1	TRBV7-7	.	TGTGCCAGCAGCGACAGGGGACAGGGGTCCGGGGAGCTGTTTTTT	CASSDRGQGSGELFF
TRBJ1-1	.	TRBV6-5	.	TGTGCCAGCAGTAACAGGGACACTGAAGCTTTCTTT	CASSNRDTEAFF
TRBJ1-6	TRBD1	TRBV27	once	TGTGCCAGCAGTCCGGGACAGTATAATTCACCCCTCCACTTT	CASSPGQYNSPLHF
TRBJ1-1	.	TRBV5-1	.	TGCGCCAGCAGCTTGTTATCGGGGACTGAAGCTTTCTTT	CASSLLSGTEAFF
TRBJ1-4	TRBD1	TRBV5-6	.	TGTGCCAGCAGCCGGGACAGGACCAATGAAAAACTGTTTTTT	CASSRDRTNEKLFF
TRBJ1-1	.	TRBV9	.	TGTGCCAGCAGCGTAGATTTATCGGTTAATGAAGCTTTCTTT	CASSVDLSVNEAFF
TRBJ2-7	.	TRBV7-8	few	TGTGCCAGCAGCTTAGTCGCCTACGAGCAGTACTTC	CASSLVAYEQYF
TRBJ1-6	.	TRBV1	.	TGCACCAGCACCCCCAGACGGGATGATAATTCACCCCTCCACTTT	CTSTPRRDDNSPLHF
TRBJ2-3	TRBD1	TRBV5-1	.	TGCGCCAGCAGCTGGACAGGGAAAGATACGCAGTATTTT	CASSWTGKDTQYF
TRBJ1-3	.	TRBV2	few	TGTGCCAGCAGTGACGGAGACAGCGCGAATGGAAACACCATATATTTT	CASSDGDSANGNTIYF
TRBJ1-4	TRBD1	TRBV28	once	TGTGCCAGCAGGCGCGCGGGACAGGGGGATGAAAAACTGTTTTTT	CASRRAGQGDEKLFF
TRBJ1-6	TRBD1	TRBV11-2	.	TGTGCCAGCAGGGCGTCAGGGGGCGGGGGTTCACCCCTCCACTTT	CASRASGGGGSPLHF
TRBJ1-1	TRBD1	TRBV11-1	.	TGTGCCAGCAGCCCCCCGTGGGGACAGGTGAACACTGAAGCTTTCTTT	CASSPPWGQVNTEAFF
TRBJ2-3	.	TRBV5-1	.	TGCGCCAGCAGAAGGGTGGGGGGTAACACAGATACGCAGTATTTT	CASRRVGGNTDTQYF
TRBJ1-5	.	TRBV30	.	TGTGCCTGGACTCAGGGAGGGAGCAATCAGCCCCAGCATTTT	CAWTQGGSNQPQHF
TRBJ1-2	.	TRBV20-1	.	TGCAGGCCCTCGGGGGGGGGAGGCTACACCTTC	CRPSGGGGYTF
TRBJ1-1	TRBD1	TRBV6-1	.	TGTGCCAGCAGTGTGGGGACAGGGGACACTGAAGCTTTCTTT	CASSVGTGDTEAFF
TRBJ1-1	.	TRBV27	few	TGTGCCAGCACCCCCGCGCGTGAGAACACTGAAGCTTTCTTT	CASTPARENTEAFF
TRBJ1-1	TRBD1	TRBV5-1	.	TGCGCCAGATCCGGGACAGGGGCTGAAGCTTTCTTT	CARSGTGAEAFF
TRBJ2-3	TRBD2	TRBV7-9	few	TGTGCCAGCAGCCAAGGGACTAGCGGGGGGGCAGATACGCAGTATTTT	CASSQGTSGGADTQYF
TRBJ2-3	.	TRBV5-6	.	TGTGCCAGCAGCTCCAAGGACTCCGGGGGTACGCAGTATTTT	CASSSKDSGGTQYF
TRBJ1-4	.	TRBV6-5	.	TGTGCCAGCAGTTATAGGGGATTTAATGAAAAACTGTTTTTT	CASSYRGFNEKLFF
TRBJ2-2	TRBD2	TRBV7-6	.	TGTGCCAGCAGCCTTAGGCCCGGACTAGCGGGAGAGAGCACCGGGGAGCTGTTTTTT	CASSLRPGLAGESTGELFF
TRBJ2-7	TRBD1	TRBV7-9	.	TGTGCCAGCAGCTTAGCGGGGCAGGGGGCCCACGAGCAGTACTTC	CASSLAGQGAHEQYF
TRBJ2-3	TRBD1	TRBV27	once	TGTGCCAGCAGTTTAAAAGGGGGCCGCACAGATACGCAGTATTTT	CASSLKGGRTDTQYF
TRBJ1-1	.	TRBV2	.	TGTGCCAGCAGTTACAGGGAGGGGAGCACTGAAGCTTTCTTT	CASSYREGSTEAFF